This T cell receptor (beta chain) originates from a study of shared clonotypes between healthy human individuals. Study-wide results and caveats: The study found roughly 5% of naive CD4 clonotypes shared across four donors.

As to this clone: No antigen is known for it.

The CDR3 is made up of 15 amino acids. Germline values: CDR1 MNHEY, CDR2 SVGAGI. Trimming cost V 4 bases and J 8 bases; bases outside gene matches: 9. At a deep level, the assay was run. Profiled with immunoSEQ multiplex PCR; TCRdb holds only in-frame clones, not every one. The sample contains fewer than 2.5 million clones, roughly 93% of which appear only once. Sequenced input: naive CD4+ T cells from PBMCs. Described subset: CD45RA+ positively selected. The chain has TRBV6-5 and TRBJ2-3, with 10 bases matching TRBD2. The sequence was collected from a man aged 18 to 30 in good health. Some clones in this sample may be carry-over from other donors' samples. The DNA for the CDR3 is TGTGCCAGCAGTTTAGCGGGAGGAATCCGGGTTACGCAGTATTTT. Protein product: CASSLAGGIRVTQYF.